This T cell receptor beta chain was identified during a study of blood T cell repertoires in COVID-19. Across the whole study: PBMCs, B-cell-depleted T cells, or T cells provided the cDNA or gDNA that made up the material.

In the source study's methods: By means of reference gene primer amplification, nucleated cell counts were estimated. Assay used: immunoSEQ multiplex PCR; TCRdb lists only in-frame clones, some missing. The V and J calls and the clone size are those of that table, but D and trimming were determined from the DNA. The sample has about 250,000 clones, around 84% seen once. Per germline, CDR1 SNHLY and CDR2 FYNNEI. V lost 6 bases to trimming and J lost 1 base, with 9 bases between them. The CDR3 loop spans 13 amino acids. This clone came up a few times. The V and J genes are TRBV2 and TRBJ1-2; no clear D gene. Source material: peripheral blood. The receptor comes from a woman aged 40 to 50 who had recovered from COVID-19. The CDR3 sequence is CASSTQVNYGYTF. The DNA of the CDR3 is TGTGCCAGCAGCACCCAGGTTAACTATGGCTACACCTTC.